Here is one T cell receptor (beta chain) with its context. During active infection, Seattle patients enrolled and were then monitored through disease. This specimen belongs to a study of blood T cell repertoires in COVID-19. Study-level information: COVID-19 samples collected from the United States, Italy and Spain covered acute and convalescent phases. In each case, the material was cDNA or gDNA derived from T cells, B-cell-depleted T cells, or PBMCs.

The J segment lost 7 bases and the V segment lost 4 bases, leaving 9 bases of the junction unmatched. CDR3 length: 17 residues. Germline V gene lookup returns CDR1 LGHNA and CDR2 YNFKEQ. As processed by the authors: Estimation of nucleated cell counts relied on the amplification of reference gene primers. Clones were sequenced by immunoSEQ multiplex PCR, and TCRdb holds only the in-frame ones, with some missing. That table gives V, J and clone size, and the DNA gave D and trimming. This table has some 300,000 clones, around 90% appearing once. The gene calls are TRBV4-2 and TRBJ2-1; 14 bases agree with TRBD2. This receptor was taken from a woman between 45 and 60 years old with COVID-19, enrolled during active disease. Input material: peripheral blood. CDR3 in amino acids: CASSPFPGLAGVNEQFF. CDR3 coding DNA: TGTGCCAGCAGCCCCTTCCCGGGACTAGCGGGAGTAAATGAGCAGTTCTTC.